This T cell receptor beta chain was observed in a study of spatial heterogeneity in lung cancer. Findings and caveats of the study: Resection blood, more than follow-up blood, showed ubiquitous expanded tumor TCRs.

Sample time point: blood at routine non-recurrence follow-up after resection. This clonotype was seen repeatedly, ten times or more. Antigen specificity is unknown. Germline CDR1 reads SQVTM; CDR2 reads ANQGSEA. The J segment lost 2 bases and the V segment lost 6 bases, leaving 4 bases of the junction unmatched. The CDR3 runs 14 residues. MiXCR, applied by TCRdb to the 5' RACE reads, yields one record per CDR3 protein. Among approximately 16,000 distinct CDR3 sequences listed, 5% to 6.5% were seen once. The J gene is TRBJ2-1, the V gene TRBV29-1, with 10 bases matching TRBD2. The receptor comes from a male donor with early-stage non-small cell lung cancer. Sequenced material: PBMCs, taken at follow-up. The CDR3 coding sequence is TGCAGCGTGGAACTAGCGGGAACCTACAATGAGCAGTTCTTC. Encoded protein: CSVELAGTYNEQFF.